The sequence of this TCR beta chain was determined in a study of shared clonotypes between healthy human individuals. Study-wide background: The study drew on two women and a few men aged 18 to 49 as donors. Per donor, CD8 memory used one plate, CD8 naive used two, CD4 memory used three and CD4 naive used three. General study points: Naive subsets tended to show greater estimated richness than memory subsets.

CD45RO negativity and positive selection for CCR7 defined naive CD8 cells, a population that excluded terminally differentiated effector memory CD45RA+ cells. About this clone: The antigen is not known. Other DNA sequences in the sample encode the same CDR3.

In germline, CDR1 is MDHEN, CDR2 SYDVKM. This CDR3 has 14 amino acids. V trimming: 3 bases; J trimming: 3 bases; junction bases outside the gene matches: 1. Here immunoSEQ multiplex PCR was the method, and the copy in TCRdb shows in-frame clones only, minus some. The sample has around 2,000,000 clones; roughly 91% are singletons. This sequence originates from a man aged 18 to 30 in good health. Some clones in this sample may be carry-over from other donors' samples. The rearrangement joins TRBV28 to TRBJ2-3; 9 nucleotides align to TRBD2. The sequencing input was naive CD8+ T cells from PBMCs. This chain's CDR3 is CASSFSGRTDTQYF. DNA for the CDR3: TGTGCCAGCAGTTTTAGCGGGAGAACAGATACGCAGTATTTT.